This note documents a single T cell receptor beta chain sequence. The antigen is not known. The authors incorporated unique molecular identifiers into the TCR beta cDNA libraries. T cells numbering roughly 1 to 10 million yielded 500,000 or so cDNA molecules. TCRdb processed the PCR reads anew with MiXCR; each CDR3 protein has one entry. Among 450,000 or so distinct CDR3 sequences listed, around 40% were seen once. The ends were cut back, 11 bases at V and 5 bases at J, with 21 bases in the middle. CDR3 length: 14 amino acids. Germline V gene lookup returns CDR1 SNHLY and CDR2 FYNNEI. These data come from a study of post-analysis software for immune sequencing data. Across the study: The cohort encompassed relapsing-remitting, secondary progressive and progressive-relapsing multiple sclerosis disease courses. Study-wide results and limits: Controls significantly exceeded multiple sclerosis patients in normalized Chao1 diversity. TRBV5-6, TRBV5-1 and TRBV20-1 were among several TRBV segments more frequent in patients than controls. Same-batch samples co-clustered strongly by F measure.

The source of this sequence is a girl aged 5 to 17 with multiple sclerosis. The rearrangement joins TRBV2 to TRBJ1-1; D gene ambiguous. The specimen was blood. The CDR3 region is CAPNPLASGTEAFF. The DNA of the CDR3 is TGTGCCCCTAATCCCCTAGCGTCGGGGACTGAAGCTTTCTTT.